The 9 T cell receptor beta chains presented below share a single source sample, sequenced in a study of blood T cell repertoires in COVID-19 (dated by TCRdb to about 2020). Libraries were built with the immunoSEQ multiplex PCR assay. This immuneACCESS table, as held by TCRdb, lists in-frame sequences with V and J called but not all clones. Of the missing ones, under half trace to an unresolved V gene in checked studies; the others have no known cause. Counted in this sample were approximately 75,000 clones; about 70% of them appeared once. Around 27% of the sample comes from the top ten. What was sequenced was peripheral blood. These receptors all stem from a woman of 80 years or more with active or convalescent COVID-19.

The chain couples TRBV9 to TRBJ2-2; D is uncertain. The germline V gene encodes CDR1 SGDLS and CDR2 YYNGEE. V lost 2 bases, J lost 4 bases, and 9 bases lay in between. The CDR3 contains 14 residues. The CDR3, as DNA: TGTGCCAGCAGCGTTCTCCCCTCCACCGGGGAGCTGTTTTTT. It is translated as CASSVLPSTGELFF.

This clone was counted only a few times. Distinct nucleotide sequences in the sample also encode this CDR3. This chain links TRBV19 with TRBJ2-2; 8 positions match TRBD2. Germline V gene data show CDR1 as LNHDA and CDR2 as SQIVND (reference sequence). V was clipped by 3 bases and J by 5 bases; unmatched bases: 2. The CDR3 has 14 amino acids. The CDR3 reads CASSILAGTGELFF. Here the CDR3 DNA reads TGTGCCAGTAGTATTTTAGCGGGGACCGGGGAGCTGTTTTTT.

Only a few counts were recorded for this clone. This chain uses TRBV27 with TRBJ1-1; the D gene is possibly TRBD1 (6 bases). The ends were cut back, 5 bases at V and 1 base at J, with 23 bases in the middle. The CDR3 spans 18 residues. The germline CDR1 and CDR2 sequences are MNHEY and SMNVEV (reference sequence). CDR3 in DNA: TGTGCCAGCAGTGCGACATTATTTCCGGGACAAAGGAACACTGAAGCTTTCTTT. This encodes CASSATLFPGQRNTEAFF.

In this sample, this clone turned up a few times. The chain uses TRBV4-3 and TRBJ2-7; D perhaps matches TRBD1 (6 bases). V was clipped by 1 base and J by 1 base, with 11 bases between them. The CDR3 consists of 15 residues. The V gene's germline CDR1 is LGHNA and CDR2 YSLEER. The CDR3 loop reads CASSQGTARSYEQYF. The CDR3 DNA sequence: TGCGCCAGCAGCCAAGGGACAGCCAGATCCTACGAGCAGTACTTC.

A single count supports this clone. The chain couples TRBV19 to TRBJ2-7; D gene ambiguous. The CDR3 runs to 14 residues. Germline V gene lookup returns CDR1 LNHDA and CDR2 SQIVND (reference sequence). V was trimmed by 9 bases and J by 1 base, leaving 16 bases between them. As DNA, the CDR3 is TGTGCCAGCAGTTCCCGGTTTAGTTCCTACGAGCAGTACTTC. Protein sequence: CASSSRFSSYEQYF. Complete variable domain (other parts from reference TRBV19 and TRBJ2-7): DGGITQSPKYLFRKEGQNVTLSCEQNLNHDAMYWYRQDPGQGLRLIYYSQIVNDFQKGDIAEGYSVSREKKESFPLTVTSAQKNPTAFYLCASSSRFSSYEQYFGPGTRLTVT.

V and J are TRBV7-2 and TRBJ2-3; TRBD1 agrees at 7 bases. The CDR3 runs 14 residues. V lost 4 bases, J lost 3 bases, and 4 bases stayed unmatched. Per germline, CDR1 SGHTA and CDR2 FQGNSA. As DNA, the CDR3 is TGTGCCAGCAGCTCGGGACAGATGACAGATACGCAGTATTTT. This encodes CASSSGQMTDTQYF. Looking up the rest from reference TRBV7-2 and TRBJ2-3 gives the full variable domain: GAGVSQSPSNKVTEKGKDVELRCDPISGHTALYWYRQSLGQGLEFLIYFQGNSAPDKSGLPSDRFSAERTGGSVSTLTIQRTQQEDSAVYLCASSSGQMTDTQYFGPGTRLTVL.

The gene calls are TRBV2 and TRBJ1-3, with unresolved D. Germline V gene sequence: CDR1 SNHLY, CDR2 FYNNEI. The CDR3 extends over 17 amino acids. V was pared by 3 bases and J by 5 bases, with 20 bases between. The CDR3: CASSDGPRVGRRNTIYF. In nucleotides, the CDR3 is TGTGCCAGCAGTGACGGTCCCCGGGTGGGGAGAAGAAACACCATATATTTT.

This sequence joins TRBV2 and TRBJ1-3; 8 nucleotides align to TRBD1. Losses at the gene ends were 5 bases for V and 0 bases for J; bases not matched to a gene: 3. Germline CDR1 and CDR2: SNHLY and FYNNEI. The CDR3 totals 15 residues. This CDR3 is CASSTDRGSGNTIYF. In DNA, the CDR3 is TGTGCCAGCAGTACCGACAGGGGCTCTGGAAACACCATATATTTT. The entire variable domain, with the rest obtained from reference TRBV2 and TRBJ1-3, is as follows: EPEVTQTPSHQVTQMGQEVILRCVPISNHLYFYWYRQILGQKVEFLVSFYNNEISEKSEIFDDQFSVERPDGSNFTLKIRSTKLEDSAMYFCASSTDRGSGNTIYFGEGSWLTVV.

This clone has just a few counts. The J gene is TRBJ1-6, the V gene TRBV2; D remains unclear. There are 15 residues in the CDR3. V dropped 4 bases and J dropped 0 bases, with 7 bases sitting between them. CDR1 is SNHLY, CDR2 FYNNEI, per germline. CDR3 amino acids: CASSGRSSYNSPLHF. As DNA, the CDR3 is TGTGCCAGCAGTGGGAGGAGCTCCTATAATTCACCCCTCCACTTT.